Sequencing of this TCR beta chain was carried out in a study of blood T cell repertoires in COVID-19. Overall study: Some COVID-19 samples were acute and others convalescent; all came from the United States, Italy and Spain.

Profiling relied on immunoSEQ multiplex PCR, and the TCRdb table lists in-frame clones only, not all of them. The data hold some 300,000 clones, with 80% to 90% observed a single time. Germline assignment: CDR1 LNHDA and CDR2 SQIVND (reference sequence). Trimming left V 0 bases short and J 0 bases short, with 9 bases between. CDR3 length: 15 amino acids. The TCR was taken from a woman aged 45 to 65 with COVID-19, enrolled during active disease. This chain connects TRBV19 to TRBJ2-7; D is uncertain. What was sequenced was peripheral blood. CDR3 residues: CASSIDLASSYEQYF. The DNA for the CDR3 is TGTGCCAGTAGTATAGATTTGGCCAGCTCCTACGAGCAGTACTTC.